Presented here are 17 T cell receptor beta chains from one specimen sequenced in a study of blood T cell repertoires in COVID-19. Assay used: immunoSEQ multiplex PCR; TCRdb lists only in-frame clones, some missing. The data hold approximately 150,000 clones, with 81% observed a single time. Material for sequencing was PBMCs or T cells enriched from blood (not recorded which). These receptors originate from a woman in her thirties or forties with acute COVID-19.

V gene TRBV19 combines with J gene TRBJ1-6; D is undetermined. Germline CDR1 reads LNHDA; CDR2 reads SQIVND (reference sequence). V dropped 0 bases and J dropped 10 bases, with 10 bases sitting between them. CDR3 size: 14 residues. CDR3 sequence reads: CASSIDPSGSPLHF. CDR3 DNA: TGTGCCAGTAGTATAGATCCATCGGGGTCACCCCTCCACTTT.

This rearrangement joins TRBV2 to TRBJ2-1; 10 bases match TRBD2. The V gene end was trimmed by 4 bases and the J gene end by 7 bases; junction bases not matched to a gene: 7. The germline V gene has CDR1 SNHLY and CDR2 FYNNEI. This CDR3 comprises 15 residues. The CDR3 region has the DNA TGTGCCAGCAGTGGAAGCGGGAGGGCCGAGAATGAGCAGTTCTTC. It encodes CASSGSGRAENEQFF.

J is TRBJ2-2 and V is TRBV3-1 (or the pseudogene TRBV3-2); 8 bases align to TRBD2. The CDR3 is made up of 16 amino acids. The J segment lost 5 bases and the V segment lost 3 bases, leaving 8 bases of the junction unmatched. Germline loops: CDR1 LGHDT, CDR2 YNNKEL (reference sequence). CDR3 sequence: CASSHLSGRRTGELFF. The CDR3 DNA reads TGTGCCAGCAGCCACCTGAGCGGGAGAAGGACCGGGGAGCTGTTTTTT.

The genes are TRBV19 and TRBJ1-5; 10 nucleotides line up with TRBD1. This CDR3 spans 17 amino acids. Looked up from germline, CDR1 is LNHDA and CDR2 is SQIVND (reference sequence). V lost 6 bases and J lost 2; bases outside the gene matches: 10. The DNA for the CDR3 is TGTGCCAGTAGCTTCCGGGGACAGGGGAACGGCAATCAGCCCCAGCATTTT. Its translation: CASSFRGQGNGNQPQHF.

Notes on this clone: Being one base from a much bigger clone, this may be a read error. The gene calls are TRBV28 and TRBJ1-1; 7 positions match TRBD1. Trimming removed 3 bases from V and 4 bases from J; junction bases left unmatched: 2. This CDR3 comprises 13 residues. Germline V CDR1 and CDR2: MDHEN, SYDVKM. The CDR3 here is CASSLSGGTEAFF. The CDR3 nucleotides are TGTGCCAGCAGTTTGTCAGGGGGCACTGAAGCTTTCTTT. Full variable domain (missing parts from reference TRBV28 and TRBJ1-1): DVKVTQSSRYLVKRTGEKVFLECVQDMDHENMFWYRQDPGLGLRLIYFSYDVKMKEKGDIPEGYSVSREKKERFSLILESASTNQTSMYLCASSLSGGTEAFFGQGTRLTVV.

The table lists this clone with a few counts. The V gene is TRBV6-4, the J gene TRBJ2-3, with TRBD2 identical over 10 bases. Unmatched junction bases numbered 5, after V lost 4 bases and J lost 4 bases. This CDR3 is 15 amino acids long. The germline gives CDR1 MRHNA, CDR2 SNTAGT. As DNA, the CDR3 is TGTGCCAGCAGTGCTAGCGGGAGTGCCGCAGATACGCAGTATTTT. Protein: CASSASGSAADTQYF.

The chain recombines TRBV5-4 with TRBJ2-7, with a possible D match to TRBD2 (6 bases). This CDR3 spans 16 amino acids. V lost 4 bases to trimming and J lost 4 bases, with 21 bases between them. In germline, CDR1 is SGHNT, CDR2 YYREEE (reference sequence). In nucleotides, the CDR3 is TGTGCCAGCAGCCTGGGACCCCGGGACTTGGGATACGAGCAGTACTTC. It encodes CASSLGPRDLGYEQYF.

The chain links TRBV2 to TRBJ2-1, with 8 bases lining up with TRBD2. The CDR3 has 15 amino acids. Germline loops: CDR1 SNHLY, CDR2 FYNNEI. The trim removed 11 bases at V and 7 bases at J, leaving 16 bases unmatched. This chain's CDR3 is CAVHSREGLRNEQFF. The CDR3 DNA is TGTGCCGTCCACTCCCGGGAGGGCCTTAGGAATGAGCAGTTCTTC.

The rearrangement joins TRBV11-3 to TRBJ1-2, with D tentatively TRBD1 (5 bases). The CDR3 consists of 14 residues. Germline V gene data show CDR1 as SGHNT and CDR2 as YENEEA. The V end was cut by 4 bases, the J end by 8 bases, with 17 bases between. CDR3 sequence (DNA): TGTGCCAGCAGCTCGGACAAGGCCTTCGGAGGCTACACCTTC. Amino acids: CASSSDKAFGGYTF. Full variable domain (outside the CDR3, taken from reference TRBV11-3 and TRBJ1-2): EAGVVQSPRYKIIEKKQPVAFWCNPISGHNTLYWYLQNLGQGPELLIRYENEEAVDDSQLPKDRFSAERLKGVDSTLKIQPAELGDSAVYLCASSSDKAFGGYTFGSGTRLTVV.

The chain is built from TRBV5-1 and TRBJ2-5; 8 positions match TRBD2. V lost 4 bases and J lost 6; bases outside the gene matches: 11. Germline V gives CDR1 SGHRS, CDR2 YFSETQ. This CDR3 is 15 amino acids long. The CDR3 spells CASSRGVAGMKTQYF. In nucleotides, the CDR3 is TGCGCCAGCAGCAGGGGGGTAGCGGGAATGAAGACCCAGTACTTC. Based on the CDR3 plus reference TRBV5-1 and TRBJ2-5, the full variable domain is KAGVTQTPRYLIKTRGQQVTLSCSPISGHRSVSWYQQTPGQGLQFLFEYFSETQRNKGNFPGRFSGRQFSNSRSEMNVSTLELGDSALYLCASSRGVAGMKTQYFGPGTRLLVL.

The chain employs TRBV1 and TRBJ2-7; the table names TRBD2, a call not compared with the DNA. TRBV1 is shown as a pseudogene. The CDR3 is 20 amino acids. CDR3 sequence (DNA): TGCACCAGCAGCCAATCAACGCCGGGACTAGCGGGAGTGAAGGGATACGAGCAGTACTTC. It specifies CTSSQSTPGLAGVKGYEQYF.

CDR3 sequence (DNA): TGTGCCAGCTCACCTACTAGCGGGAGTGTTTACGAGCAGTACTTC. This codes for CASSPTSGSVYEQYF. The chain carries TRBV18 and TRBJ2-7, with 11 bases fitting TRBD2. CDR3 length: 15 residues. Per germline, CDR1 KGHSH and CDR2 LQKENI. Trimming took 3 bases from V and 4 from J; bases not matched to a gene: 5.

Only a few counts were recorded for this clone. The chain has TRBV6-5 and TRBJ1-2; TRBD1 is a possible D gene (6 bases). The CDR3 has 15 residues. Trimming stripped 0 bases from V and 6 bases from J, with 14 bases between. Germline V CDR1 and CDR2: MNHEY, SVGAGI. CDR3 loop: CASSYSRVAGDGYTF. In DNA form, the CDR3 reads TGTGCCAGCAGTTACTCTCGGGTTGCAGGGGATGGCTACACCTTC.

This clone is a singleton in its sample. The rearrangement links TRBV5-1 to TRBJ2-3; 13 nucleotides agree with TRBD2. The CDR3 consists of 17 residues. The V segment lost 4 bases and the J segment 2 bases; nucleotides outside the gene matches: 7. The germline V gene encodes CDR1 SGHRS and CDR2 YFSETQ. In DNA, the CDR3 is TGCGCCAGCAGCCCCATCACTAGCGGGAGGGCCACAGATACGCAGTATTTT. Its translation is CASSPITSGRATDTQYF.

This chain joins TRBV9 and TRBJ1-2, with D uncertain. The V end lost 4 bases, the J end lost 0 bases, and 16 bases lay between the germline ends. Per the germline V gene, CDR1 is SGDLS and CDR2 is YYNGEE. The CDR3 runs to 16 residues. The CDR3 reads CASSPYASIANYGYTF. The CDR3 nucleotides read TGTGCCAGCAGCCCCTACGCTTCCATAGCTAACTATGGCTACACCTTC.

The chain links TRBV13 to TRBJ2-1, with D tentatively TRBD2 (5 bases). CDR3 size: 14 residues. CDR1 PRHDT and CDR2 FYEKMQ come from the germline V gene (reference sequence). The V end was cut by 2 bases, the J end by 13 bases, with 18 bases between. The CDR3 sequence: CASSLWDAAGDQFF. CDR3 DNA: TGTGCCAGCAGCTTATGGGATGCCGCCGGGGATCAGTTCTTC. Combining the CDR3 with reference TRBV13 and TRBJ2-1 gives the whole variable domain AAGVIQSPRHLIKEKRETATLKCYPIPRHDTVYWYQQGPGQDPQFLISFYEKMQSDKGSIPDRFSAQQFSDYHSELNMSSLELGDSALYFCASSLWDAAGDQFFGPGTRLTVL.

This chain joins TRBV7-9 and TRBJ1-2; 9 bases are shared with TRBD1. The V gene's germline CDR1 is SEHNR and CDR2 FQNEAQ (reference sequence). CDR3 length: 14 residues. V dropped 2 bases and J dropped 8; count of bases not matched to a gene: 6. CDR3 nucleotides: TGTGCCAGCAGCTTATCACAGGGGGCACGCGGCTACACCTTC. It yields the protein CASSLSQGARGYTF.